The sequence of this T cell receptor (beta chain) was determined in a study of T-cell reconstitution after alpha-beta-depleted transplantation in children (dated by TCRdb to 2015 to 2016). General notes on the study: Using TCR repertoire profiling, the study quantitatively followed how T-cell immune reconstitution unfolded in children after TCRalphabeta/CD19-depleted allogeneic hematopoietic cell transplantation. Overall results and qualifications from the work: About two months after transplant, the apparently early recovery of alphabetaT-cell counts reportedly depended on just several hundred clones that had expanded rapidly and came from non-depleted graft cells. The high TCRbeta diversity at day 60 in some patients was ascribed to recipient T cells and intrathymic progenitors that had survived conditioning. Hyperexpanded clone frequencies declined over subsequent months; after one year, T-cell counts and TCRbeta diversity were mostly attributed to newly produced T cells.

The protocol used for the library was PCR. The run used an Illumina HiSeq 2500. TCR libraries were prepared with molecular barcoding, using unique molecular identifiers to normalize TCRbeta repertoire quantification. The raw public data were reprocessed by TCRdb itself: fastp quality trimming at Q25, MiXCR clonotype calling, in-frame beta chains only. Rows are unified per CDR3 protein, each entry keeping the most common DNA and genes. For this sample the table gives 200,000 or so distinct CDR3 sequences, of which roughly 9.1% were detected only once. Roughly a third of the sample is held by the ten biggest clonotypes. As to this clonotype: Its antigen target is currently unknown. Base qualities are not recorded, but no much larger clone differs from it by a single base.

In light of the paper, this sample's treatment or condition label describes: allogeneic hematopoietic cell transplantation with graft depleted of TCRalphabeta T cells and CD19 B cells. TCRalphabeta/CD19-depleted allogeneic hematopoietic cell grafts were given to the transplant recipients, all of whom were children. The material sequenced was PBMCs, mostly from graft donor cells, taken 360 days after TCRalphabeta/CD19-depleted stem cell transplant. The receptor was derived from a male patient between 2 and 15 years old who had a stem cell transplant for acute myeloid leukemia, so the T cells may come from the graft donor.

In nucleotide form, the sequence is TGTGCCAGCAGCCAAGGGCCAGCGGGAGGTCCCTACGAGCAGTACTTC. This gives the protein CASSQGPAGGPYEQYF. Recombination connected TRBV4-2 to TRBJ2-7; 9 central bases correspond to TRBD2. The CDR3 measures 16 amino acids from cysteine to phenylalanine. Of all the DNA, just the CDR3 is kept, 48 bases in frame from base 1. The V end gives up 1 base and the J end 2 bases, leaving 6 bases in the junction not matched to a gene. The germline V gene supplies CDR1 LGHNA and CDR2 YNFKEQ.